This T cell receptor (beta chain) was retrieved from a study of chemoradiotherapy in HPV16-positive cancers. Study-level information: Functional T-cell assays on a couple of HPV16-positive patients' cells defined candidate HPV-specific clones and common TCR motifs.

About this clone itself: Its antigen is as yet unknown.

Study-level points and caveats: Candidate HPV-specific clones and E7-related TCR motifs grew in tumor during treatment.

TCRdb's copy holds only in-frame clones and misses some; the assay was immunoSEQ multiplex PCR. The table records some 3,000 clones, 92% of them present only once. Sequences were derived from tumor tissue, sampled from a patient who underwent chemoradiotherapy. This sequence was found in a human donor with HPV-associated anogenital cancer.

This chain's CDR3 is CASSVGQLIGNTIYF. In nucleotides, the CDR3 is TGTGCCAGCAGCGTAGGACAGCTGATCGGAAACACCATATATTTT. The chain recombines TRBV9 with TRBJ1-3; D possibly corresponds to TRBD1 (5 bases). V was clipped by 0 bases and J by 4 bases, with 11 bases between them. This CDR3 is built from 15 residues. Germline V CDR1 and CDR2: SGDLS, YYNGEE.